The clone carrying this TCR beta chain appeared a single time. The CDR3 has 13 amino acids. CDR1 and CDR2 from the germline V gene are ENHRY and SYGVKD. V was clipped by 1 base and J by 5 bases, with 8 bases between them. This entry is derived from a study of shared clonotypes between healthy human individuals. Sequencing used immunoSEQ multiplex PCR; TCRdb keeps in-frame clones, though not all of them. The repertoire consists of 2 million to 2.5 million clones, with approximately 93% occurring once and the leading ten covering 0.39%. Sequenced input: naive CD4+ T cells from PBMCs. Subset noted: CD45RA+ positively selected. The rearrangement joins TRBV10-3 to TRBJ2-5; D not certain. This receptor was identified in a man aged 18 to 29 in good health. Some clones in this sample may be carry-over from other donors' samples. CDR3 protein: CAISELKGETQYF. The CDR3 bases are TGTGCCATCAGTGAGTTAAAGGGCGAGACCCAGTACTTC.